Each of the 4 T cell receptor beta chains below was sequenced from the same sample in a study of response to subunit inactivated influenza vaccine. TCRdb re-analysed the RT-PCR reads in MiXCR, keeping a single row per CDR3 protein. The sample comprises around 530,000 distinct CDR3 sequences, roughly 12% of which are singletons, and around 9.6% rests with the top ten. The sample was PBMCs from blood, taken on the day of vaccination. The receptors stem from a man in his forties or fifties who received an inactivated influenza vaccine.

This clonotype occurred a few times. This chain links TRBV20-1 with TRBJ2-2; TRBD1 is a possible D gene (7 bases). This CDR3 has 16 residues. CDR1 is DFQATT and CDR2 is SNEGSKA in the germline V gene (reference sequence). Trimming pared 6 bases from V and 0 bases from J, leaving 17 bases between. Written as DNA, the CDR3 is TGCAGTGCCAGGACAGGCGGCGGGGCGAACACCGGGGAGCTGTTTTTT. It encodes CSARTGGGANTGELFF.

This clonotype turned up a few times. The chain carries TRBV14 and TRBJ1-6; possibly TRBD1 for D (6 bases). With 4 bases removed from V and 5 bases from J, the gap between germline ends came to 12 bases. Germline V lookup: CDR1 SGHDN, CDR2 FVKESK. CDR3 length equals 15 residues. Here the CDR3 reads CASSRETGHNSPLHF. The DNA of the CDR3 is TGTGCCAGCAGCCGAGAGACAGGACATAATTCACCCCTCCACTTT.

This sequence joins TRBV12-3 or TRBV12-4 and TRBJ2-1, with D possibly matching TRBD2 (6 bases). This CDR3 has 14 amino acids. V was clipped by 0 bases and J by 8 bases, with 11 bases between them. CDR3 nucleotides: TGTGCCAGCAGTTTAGCCTCGTGGGAGGATGAGCAGTTCTTC. This translates into CASSLASWEDEQFF.

DNA of the CDR3: TGTGCCAGCAGCGTACACTCAGGGAACACTGAAGCTTTCTTT. The encoded protein is CASSVHSGNTEAFF. The chain uses TRBV6-1 and TRBJ1-1; D remains unclear. The V end was cut by 6 bases, the J end by 1 base, with 12 bases between. The germline gives CDR1 MNHNS, CDR2 SASEGT. The CDR3 covers 14 residues.